This T cell receptor (beta chain) was recorded in a study of tumor-infiltrating lymphocytes in primary liver carcinoma. Looked up from germline, CDR1 is SGHNT and CDR2 is YENEEA. The CDR3 spans 13 residues. Extraction of RNA together with DNA used about 17-30 mg of unsorted bulk tissue. Points on this clonotype: Since the CDR3 does not end with the conserved phenylalanine or tryptophan, this likely comes from a read error.

The template, roughly 550 ng total RNA, yielded TCR beta cDNA made with a constant-region primer. Slightly modified ARM-PCR served as the procedure for the TCR beta libraries. These libraries came from three rounds of nested multiplex PCR. The opening two PCR rounds, approximately 10 cycles each, paired TRBV1-TRBV30 forward primers with a C-beta reverse primer. TCRdb independently ran MiXCR on the multiplex PCR reads; one entry per CDR3 protein. The repertoire holds about 130,000 distinct CDR3 sequences, with around 64% as singletons. V usage is TRBV11-3 and J usage is TRBJ2-1; tentatively, D is TRBD2 (5 bases). The receptor's source is an older woman with primary liver carcinoma and hepatitis B virus infection. The sequencing sample was made of liver tumor tissue from sampling region 3. Specified subset: tumor region T3, left-lateral pole. Written as DNA, the CDR3 is TGTGCCAGCAGTGCCGGAGGCTACAACGAGCAGTTCTTA. Protein sequence: CASSAGGYNEQFL.